The rows below give T cell receptor beta chains drawn from one sample of a study of human thymus T cells. Repertoires were generated with immunoSEQ multiplex PCR, while TCRdb's copy carries only in-frame clones and drops some. The sample has about 46,000 clones, 95% seen once; the top ten hold under 0.2%. The material sequenced was blood. These receptor sequences come from a girl less than two years old with a congenital heart defect but otherwise immunologically healthy. Both conserved end residues are part of each CDR3. Fields, in order: V gene, J gene, clone size, D gene, CDR3 protein, CDR3 DNA. D genes are given only for firm matches. The size of a clone is reported for some rows only, either as once, few or many, or as a class for expanded clones.

>TRBV7-9|TRBJ2-2|few|TRBD2
CASSLALGRVTGELFF
TGTGCCAGCAGCTTAGCGCTCGGGAGGGTGACCGGGGAGCTGTTTTTT
>TRBV29-1|TRBJ2-2|-|-
CSVPGLAGELFF
TGCAGCGTCCCGGGCTTGGCCGGGGAGCTGTTTTTT
>TRBV30|TRBJ2-5|-|-
CAWGASGETQYF
TGTGCCTGGGGTGCCTCGGGGGAGACCCAGTACTTC
>TRBV5-1|TRBJ2-5|-|-
CASSLAVGRETQYF
TGCGCCAGCAGCTTGGCCGTCGGCCGAGAGACCCAGTACTTC
>TRBV7-9|TRBJ2-1|-|-
CASSLWFSSYNEQFF
TGTGCCAGCAGCTTGTGGTTCAGCTCCTACAATGAGCAGTTCTTC
>TRBV23-1|TRBJ2-7|once|-
CASSPPPAGYYEQYF
TGCGCCAGCAGTCCCCCCCCGGCGGGTTACTACGAGCAGTACTTC
>TRBV19|TRBJ1-2|-|TRBD1
CASSTWTGAIYGYTF
TGTGCCAGTAGTACATGGACAGGGGCCATCTATGGCTACACCTTC
>TRBV4-1|TRBJ2-1|-|-
CASSPPRVSSYNEQFF
TGCGCCAGCAGCCCACCTAGGGTAAGCTCCTACAATGAGCAGTTCTTC
>TRBV27|TRBJ2-2|-|-
CATSYTGELFF
TGTGCCACCTCCTACACCGGGGAGCTGTTTTTT
>TRBV5-6|TRBJ2-7|-|TRBD2
CASNPGPLAGARYEQYF
TGTGCCAGCAACCCGGGCCCCCTAGCGGGAGCAAGGTACGAGCAGTACTTC
>TRBV7-8|TRBJ2-5|once|-
CASSQREGALQTQYF
TGTGCCAGCAGCCAGAGGGAGGGGGCTCTACAGACCCAGTACTTC
>TRBV28|TRBJ1-2|-|TRBD1
CASSPGQGLIVDYGYTF
TGTGCCAGCAGCCCGGGACAGGGTCTGATAGTGGACTATGGCTACACCTTC
>TRBV19|TRBJ2-7|-|-
CASSWAGDSYEQYF
TGTGCCAGTAGTTGGGCAGGGGACTCCTACGAGCAGTACTTC
>TRBV19|TRBJ2-3|-|TRBD1
CASSSRDRGTDTQYF
TGTGCCAGTAGTTCCCGGGACAGGGGCACAGATACGCAGTATTTT
>TRBV10-1|TRBJ2-4|-|-
CASSESRENIQYF
TGCGCCAGCAGTGAGTCCAGGGAAAACATTCAGTACTTC
>TRBV19|TRBJ2-1|-|-
CASSEGLPTEQFF
TGTGCCAGTAGTGAGGGCCTTCCAACTGAGCAGTTCTTC
>TRBV30|TRBJ1-2|-|TRBD1
CASRRDRGNYGYTF
TGTGCCTCCCGGCGGGACAGGGGAAACTATGGCTACACCTTC
>TRBV6-5|TRBJ2-7|-|-
CASTGFYEQYF
TGTGCCAGCACGGGGTTCTACGAGCAGTACTTC
>TRBV7-7|TRBJ2-2|-|-
CASSLIGSTGELFF
TGTGCTAGCAGCTTAATCGGGAGCACCGGGGAGCTGTTTTTT
>TRBV7-2|TRBJ1-1|-|TRBD1
CASSLRRGGGLTEAFF
TGTGCCAGCAGCTTACGCAGGGGAGGGGGCCTCACTGAAGCTTTCTTT
>TRBV4-1|TRBJ2-5|-|TRBD2
CASSRYAGGPFRETQYF
TGCGCCAGCAGCCGGTACGCGGGAGGGCCTTTCAGGGAGACCCAGTACTTC
>TRBV9|TRBJ2-7|-|TRBD1
CASSEDVGRGTGIYEQYF
TGTGCCAGCAGCGAGGATGTAGGCAGGGGGACAGGAATCTACGAGCAGTACTTC
>TRBV5-1|TRBJ2-5|-|-
CASSLTSRQETQYF
TGCGCCAGCAGCTTGACTAGCCGACAAGAGACCCAGTACTTC
>TRBV5-1|TRBJ1-3|-|-
CASTDSPGNTIYF
TGCGCCAGTACCGACAGTCCTGGAAACACCATATATTTT
>TRBV6-6|TRBJ2-1|once|-
CASSRQAYNEQFF
TGTGCCAGCAGTAGACAGGCCTACAATGAGCAGTTCTTC
>TRBV30|TRBJ1-4|once|-
CAWSGTSGHEKLFF
TGTGCCTGGAGTGGGACATCGGGGCATGAAAAACTGTTTTTT
>TRBV5-6|TRBJ2-1|-|-
CASSYQPGLTGHEQFF
TGTGCCAGCAGCTACCAACCGGGACTTACTGGTCATGAGCAGTTCTTC
>TRBV30|TRBJ2-5|-|-
CAWSVPGTVRVKTQYF
TGTGCCTGGAGTGTCCCCGGGACGGTACGGGTGAAGACCCAGTACTTC